These 8 T cell receptor beta chains came from one sample sequenced in a study of shared clonotypes between healthy human individuals. The repertoire was sequenced with immunoSEQ multiplex PCR; TCRdb's copy has only in-frame clones and lacks some. Among 2 million to 3 million clones listed, 93% were seen once. The sequencing sample was made of naive CD4+ T cells from PBMCs. This sample's subset: CD45RA+ positively selected. Receptors were obtained from a man aged 18 to 30 in good health. Some clones in this sample may be carry-over from other donors' samples.

The CDR3 nucleotides are TGTGCCAGCAGTCGCATCGGCGGGAGTAGGAATGAGCAGTTCTTC. Its translation: CASSRIGGSRNEQFF. This chain uses TRBV6-5 with TRBJ2-1, with 7 bases lining up with TRBD2. This CDR3 has 15 amino acids. Germline V gene lookup returns CDR1 MNHEY and CDR2 SVGAGI. Trimming took 5 bases from V and 7 from J; bases not matched to a gene: 11.

This rearrangement joins TRBV10-1 to TRBJ2-7; 10 bases fit TRBD1. The CDR3 is made up of 14 amino acids. Germline assignment: CDR1 WNHNN and CDR2 SYGVQD (reference sequence). The trim removed 2 bases at V and 7 bases at J, leaving 5 bases unmatched. DNA of the CDR3: TGCGCCAGCAGTGAGGGACAGGGGGTCCGGGAGCAGTACTTC. It specifies CASSEGQGVREQYF.

This chain connects TRBV28 to TRBJ1-5; D ambiguous. Germline V lookup: CDR1 MDHEN, CDR2 SYDVKM. The length of the CDR3 is 14 residues. Trimming stripped 6 bases from V and 0 bases from J, with 9 bases between. The CDR3 sequence: CASSPGFSNQPQHF. In DNA, the CDR3 is TGTGCCAGCAGCCCCGGGTTTAGCAATCAGCCCCAGCATTTT.

V gene TRBV28 combines with J gene TRBJ1-3; the D gene is possibly TRBD1 (6 bases). Deletions cut 5 bases from V and 5 bases from J, with 13 bases between. CDR1 MDHEN and CDR2 SYDVKM come from the germline V gene. The CDR3 totals 14 residues. The CDR3 region is CASSRGGDRNTIYF. The CDR3 DNA sequence: TGTGCCAGCAGTCGTGGGGGCGATCGAAACACCATATATTTT.

The chain links TRBV29-1 to TRBJ2-1; no clear D gene. CDR3 length: 14 residues. V was pared by 2 bases and J by 2 bases, with 10 bases between. From germline, CDR1 is SQVTM and CDR2 ANQGSEA. The DNA of the CDR3 is TGCAGCGTTGAACCAGAGACCACCTACAATGAGCAGTTCTTC. Its protein product is CSVEPETTYNEQFF.

V usage is TRBV28 and J usage is TRBJ2-1, with D perhaps being TRBD1 or TRBD2 (6 bases each). Germline-derived CDR1 and CDR2 are MDHEN and SYDVKM. The CDR3 covers 15 residues. V gave up 4 bases and J gave up 7 bases, with 17 bases separating them. Here the CDR3 DNA reads TGTGCCAGCAGTTCGGAGGGCCTTACAGGGAATGAGCAGTTCTTC. It translates to CASSSEGLTGNEQFF. Using reference TRBV28 and TRBJ2-1 for the parts outside the CDR3, the full variable domain is DVKVTQSSRYLVKRTGEKVFLECVQDMDHENMFWYRQDPGLGLRLIYFSYDVKMKEKGDIPEGYSVSREKKERFSLILESASTNQTSMYLCASSSEGLTGNEQFFGPGTRLTVL.

Of note for this clone: The sample has other DNA sequences that encode this CDR3 too. This chain connects TRBV29-1 to TRBJ2-2; 7 bases map to TRBD1. Per germline, CDR1 SQVTM and CDR2 ANQGSEA. V lost 4 bases and J lost 6; bases outside the gene matches: 2. The CDR3 has 12 residues. The CDR3 nucleotides are TGCAGCGTTGGACAGGGTGCCGGGGAGCTGTTTTTT. The encoded protein is CSVGQGAGELFF.

This chain joins TRBV4-1 and TRBJ2-5; 7 bases are shared with TRBD1. The trim removed 0 bases at V and 5 bases at J, leaving 18 bases unmatched. In germline, CDR1 is MGHRA, CDR2 YSYEKL. This CDR3 spans 19 amino acids. The CDR3 bases are TGCGCCAGCAGCCAAGATCATTCATTAGGGGGCGTTACTTTGGAGACCCAGTACTTC. This sequence encodes CASSQDHSLGGVTLETQYF.